The entry that follows covers one TCR beta chain sequence. Clones were sequenced by immunoSEQ multiplex PCR, and TCRdb holds only the in-frame ones, with some missing. The sample lists 300,000 to 400,000 clones, 90% occurring once. This record belongs to a study of blood T cell repertoires in COVID-19. Study at large: Samples taken during acute and convalescent COVID-19 were collected in the United States, Italy and Spain.

Study members were between about 18 and 95 years old and lived in roughly 24 US regions. Participants' reported clinical history set cohort assignment. Donors of Cohort 3 who recovered were those that had two negative PCRs, clearance, or symptom resolution. CDR3 length: 10 amino acids. Germline V gives CDR1 GTSNPN, CDR2 SVGIG (reference sequence). Trimming stripped 2 bases from V and 10 bases from J, with 8 bases between. Material for sequencing was PBMCs or T cells enriched from blood (not recorded which). This chain connects TRBV30 to TRBJ1-2; D perhaps matches TRBD1 (5 bases). The TCR was taken from a man aged 60 to 75 who had recovered from COVID-19. CDR3 residues: CAWSKGVYTF. The CDR3 nucleotides are TGTGCCTGGAGTAAAGGGGTCTACACCTTC. The entire variable domain, with the rest obtained from reference TRBV30 and TRBJ1-2, is as follows: SQTIHQWPATLVQPVGSPLSLECTVEGTSNPNLYWYRQAAGRGLQLLFYSVGIGQISSEVPQNLSASRPQDRQFILSSKKLLLSDSGFYLCAWSKGVYTFGSGTRLTVV.